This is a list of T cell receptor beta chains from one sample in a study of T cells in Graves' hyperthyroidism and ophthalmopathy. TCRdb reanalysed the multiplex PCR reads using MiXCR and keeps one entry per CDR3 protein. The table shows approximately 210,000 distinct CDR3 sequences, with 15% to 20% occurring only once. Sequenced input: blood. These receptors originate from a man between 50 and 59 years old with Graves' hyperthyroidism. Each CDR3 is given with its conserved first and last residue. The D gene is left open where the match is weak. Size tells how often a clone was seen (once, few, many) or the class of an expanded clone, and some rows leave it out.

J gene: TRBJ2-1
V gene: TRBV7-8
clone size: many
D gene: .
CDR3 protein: CASSLARVKTYNEQFF
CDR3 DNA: TGTGCCAGCAGCTTAGCTAGGGTGAAGACCTACAATGAGCAGTTCTTC

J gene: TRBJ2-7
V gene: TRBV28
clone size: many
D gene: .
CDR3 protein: CASSPRMYEQYF
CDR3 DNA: TGTGCCAGCAGTCCCCGAATGTACGAGCAGTACTTC

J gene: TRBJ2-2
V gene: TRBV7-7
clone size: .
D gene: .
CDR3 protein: CASSLEHYNTGELFF
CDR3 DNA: TGTGCTAGCAGCTTAGAACACTATAACACCGGGGAGCTGTTTTTT

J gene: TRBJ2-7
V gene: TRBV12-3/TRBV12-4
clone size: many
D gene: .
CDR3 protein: CASSFAGAKTYEQYF
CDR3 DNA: TGTGCCAGCAGTTTCGCGGGGGCCAAAACCTACGAGCAGTACTTC

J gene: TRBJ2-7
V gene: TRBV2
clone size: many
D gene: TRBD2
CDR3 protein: CASSVGELAGVGEQYF
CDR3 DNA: TGTGCCAGCAGTGTAGGAGAACTAGCGGGAGTCGGCGAGCAGTACTTC

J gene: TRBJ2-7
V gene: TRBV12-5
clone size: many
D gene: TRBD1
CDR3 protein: CASGSTGLSYEQYF
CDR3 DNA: TGTGCTAGTGGGTCGACAGGGTTATCCTACGAGCAGTACTTC

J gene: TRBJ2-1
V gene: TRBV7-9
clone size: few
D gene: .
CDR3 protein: CASSPRNGQFF
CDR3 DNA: TGTGCCAGCAGCCCTCGCAATGGACAGTTCTTC

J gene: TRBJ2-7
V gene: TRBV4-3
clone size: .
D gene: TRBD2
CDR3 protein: CASSPSLAVEQYF
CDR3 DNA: TGCGCCAGCAGCCCCTCGCTAGCGGTCGAGCAGTACTTC

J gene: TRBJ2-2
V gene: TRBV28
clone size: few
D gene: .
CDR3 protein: CASSLLGGPGELFF
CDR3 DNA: TGTGCCAGCAGTTTGTTAGGAGGGCCCGGGGAGCTGTTTTTT

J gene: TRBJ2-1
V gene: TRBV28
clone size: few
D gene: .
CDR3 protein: CASSWFWRRGNEQFF
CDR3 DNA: TGTGCCAGCAGTTGGTTTTGGCGTCGGGGAAATGAGCAGTTCTTC

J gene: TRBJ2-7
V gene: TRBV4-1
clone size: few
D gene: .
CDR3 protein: CASSQNDQGLYEQYF
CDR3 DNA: TGCGCCAGCAGCCAAAACGATCAGGGGCTCTACGAGCAGTACTTC

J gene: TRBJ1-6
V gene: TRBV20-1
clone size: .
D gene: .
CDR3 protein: CSARKGGRNNSPLHF
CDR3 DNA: TGCAGTGCTAGAAAGGGCGGACGCAATAATTCACCCCTCCACTTT

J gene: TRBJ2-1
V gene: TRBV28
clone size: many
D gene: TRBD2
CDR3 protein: CASSSPGLAGGYNEQFF
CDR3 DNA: TGTGCCAGCAGTTCCCCGGGACTAGCGGGAGGCTACAATGAGCAGTTCTTC

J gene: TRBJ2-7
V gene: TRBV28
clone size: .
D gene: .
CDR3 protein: CASSPLGQGQYF
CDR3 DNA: TGTGCCAGCAGTCCCTTGGGGCAGGGGCAGTACTTC

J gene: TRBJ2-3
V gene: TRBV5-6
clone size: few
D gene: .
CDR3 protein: CASSLRGVEDTQYF
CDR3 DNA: TGTGCCAGCAGCTTGCGGGGAGTTGAAGATACGCAGTATTTT

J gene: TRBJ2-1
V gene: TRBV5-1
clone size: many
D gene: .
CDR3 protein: CASSLGGSAGLNEQFF
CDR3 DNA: TGCGCCAGCAGCTTGGGGGGATCCGCCGGGCTCAATGAGCAGTTCTTC

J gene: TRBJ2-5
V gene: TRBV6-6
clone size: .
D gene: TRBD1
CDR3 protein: CASSYPDRGSETQYF
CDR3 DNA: TGTGCCAGCAGTTACCCGGACAGGGGGTCGGAGACCCAGTACTTC

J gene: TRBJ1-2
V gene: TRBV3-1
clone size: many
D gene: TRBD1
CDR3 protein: CASSGDSSYGYTF
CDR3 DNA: TGTGCCAGCAGCGGGGACAGTTCCTATGGCTACACCTTC

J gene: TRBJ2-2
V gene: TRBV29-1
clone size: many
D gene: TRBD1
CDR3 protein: CSVRDSGNTGELFF
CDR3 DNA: TGCAGCGTCCGGGACAGTGGGAACACCGGGGAGCTGTTTTTT

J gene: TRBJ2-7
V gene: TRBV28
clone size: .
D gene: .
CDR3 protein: CASSRPYGSRYF
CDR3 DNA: TGTGCCAGCAGTCGGCCATACGGGAGCAGGTACTTC

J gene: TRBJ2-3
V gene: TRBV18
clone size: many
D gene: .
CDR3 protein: CASSPLGMGTDTQYF
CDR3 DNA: TGTGCCAGCTCACCCCTCGGGATGGGCACAGATACGCAGTATTTT

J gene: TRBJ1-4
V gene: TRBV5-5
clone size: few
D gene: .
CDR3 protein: CASSLGVENEKLFF
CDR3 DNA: TGTGCCAGCAGCTTGGGAGTAGAAAATGAAAAACTGTTTTTT

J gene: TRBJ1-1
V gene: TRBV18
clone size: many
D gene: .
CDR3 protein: CASSPLPQGNTEAFF
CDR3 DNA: TGTGCCAGCTCACCGCTACCTCAGGGAAACACTGAAGCTTTCTTT

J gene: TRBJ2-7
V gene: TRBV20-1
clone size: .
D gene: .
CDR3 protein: CSARAQGGLKEQYF
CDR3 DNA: TGCAGTGCTAGAGCACAAGGAGGCCTCAAGGAGCAGTACTTC

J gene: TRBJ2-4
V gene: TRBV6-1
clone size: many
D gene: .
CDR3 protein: CASRNPLGNIQYF
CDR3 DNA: TGTGCCAGCAGAAACCCTCTCGGTAACATTCAGTACTTC

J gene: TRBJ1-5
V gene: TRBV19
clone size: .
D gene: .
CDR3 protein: CASSMVGSLGSQPQHF
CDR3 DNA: TGTGCCAGTAGTATGGTGGGGAGCCTGGGGAGTCAGCCCCAGCATTTT

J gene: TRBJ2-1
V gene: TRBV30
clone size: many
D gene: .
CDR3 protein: CAWRTGPYNEQFF
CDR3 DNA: TGTGCCTGGCGGACGGGGCCCTACAATGAGCAGTTCTTC

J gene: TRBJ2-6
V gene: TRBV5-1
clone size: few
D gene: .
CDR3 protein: CASSLDAGISGANVLTF
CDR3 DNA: TGCGCCAGCAGCTTGGATGCGGGGATCTCTGGGGCCAACGTCCTGACTTTC

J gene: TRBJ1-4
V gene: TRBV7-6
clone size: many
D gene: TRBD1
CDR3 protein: CASRTGLGEKLFF
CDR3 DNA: TGTGCCAGCAGGACAGGGTTGGGCGAAAAACTGTTTTTT